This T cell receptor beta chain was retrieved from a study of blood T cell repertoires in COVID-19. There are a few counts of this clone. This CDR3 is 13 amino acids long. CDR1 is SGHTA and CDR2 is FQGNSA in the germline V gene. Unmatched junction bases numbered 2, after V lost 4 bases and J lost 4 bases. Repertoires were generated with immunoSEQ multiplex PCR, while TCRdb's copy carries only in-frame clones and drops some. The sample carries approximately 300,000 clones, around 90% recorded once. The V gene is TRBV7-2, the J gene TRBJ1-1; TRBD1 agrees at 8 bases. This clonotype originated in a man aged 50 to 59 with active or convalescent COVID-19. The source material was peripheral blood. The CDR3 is CASSSDRGTEAFF. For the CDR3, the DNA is TGTGCCAGCAGCTCCGACAGGGGCACTGAAGCTTTCTTT. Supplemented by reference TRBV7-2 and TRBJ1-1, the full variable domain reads GAGVSQSPSNKVTEKGKDVELRCDPISGHTALYWYRQSLGQGLEFLIYFQGNSAPDKSGLPSDRFSAERTGGSVSTLTIQRTQQEDSAVYLCASSSDRGTEAFFGQGTRLTVV.